This TCR beta chain came from a study of PD-L1 blockade in urothelial cancer. Per germline, CDR1 SQVTM and CDR2 ANQGSEA. V gave up 4 bases and J gave up 2 bases, with 11 bases separating them. CDR3 length: 14 amino acids. This table comes from immunoSEQ multiplex PCR, and its TCRdb copy is limited to in-frame clones, with some not included. In the table there are tens of thousands of clones, about 85% of which are singletons. This clone was counted a few times. Patients had locally advanced or metastatic urothelial carcinoma. The chain employs TRBV29-1 and TRBJ2-2; unclear D gene. The sequence came from a man aged 60 to 69 with urothelial cancer. Sequenced material: PBMCs, taken around atezolizumab (anti-PD-L1) treatment. The CDR3 coding sequence is TGCAGCGTTGGGTTTAATAGAAACACCGGGGAGCTGTTTTTT. Protein: CSVGFNRNTGELFF.